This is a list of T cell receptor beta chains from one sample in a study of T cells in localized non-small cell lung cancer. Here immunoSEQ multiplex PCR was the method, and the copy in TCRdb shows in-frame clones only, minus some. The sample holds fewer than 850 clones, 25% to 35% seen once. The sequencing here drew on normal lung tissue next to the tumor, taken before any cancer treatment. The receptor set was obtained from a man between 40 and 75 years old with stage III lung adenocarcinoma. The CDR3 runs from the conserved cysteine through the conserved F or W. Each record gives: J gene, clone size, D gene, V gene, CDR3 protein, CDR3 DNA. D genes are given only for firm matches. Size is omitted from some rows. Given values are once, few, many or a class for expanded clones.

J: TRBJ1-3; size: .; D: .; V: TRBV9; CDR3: CASSGGTLSSGNTIYF; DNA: TGTGCCAGCAGTGGTGGCACTTTAAGCTCTGGAAACACCATATATTTT
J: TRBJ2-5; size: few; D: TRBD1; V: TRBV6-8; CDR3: CASRIPGQGKETQYF; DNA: TGTGCCAGCAGGATCCCGGGACAGGGAAAGGAGACCCAGTACTTC
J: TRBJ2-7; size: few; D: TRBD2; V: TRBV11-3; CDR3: CASTRGSGAQLDEQYF; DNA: TGTGCCAGCACTCGAGGTAGCGGGGCCCAGCTGGACGAGCAGTACTTC
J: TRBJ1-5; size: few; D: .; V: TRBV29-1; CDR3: CSVVWDGNQPQHF; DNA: TGCAGCGTTGTCTGGGATGGCAATCAGCCCCAGCATTTT
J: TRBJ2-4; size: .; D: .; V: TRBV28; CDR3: CASSSGQLAKNIQYF; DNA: TGTGCCAGCAGCTCGGGTCAGCTAGCCAAAAACATTCAGTACTTC
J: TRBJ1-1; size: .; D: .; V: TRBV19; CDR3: CASSILTQVMNTEAFF; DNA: TGTGCCAGTAGTATCCTCACCCAGGTCATGAACACTGAAGCTTTCTTT
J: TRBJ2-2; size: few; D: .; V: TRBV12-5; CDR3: CASQFRQGGTGELFF; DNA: TGTGCCAGCCAGTTCAGGCAGGGGGGCACCGGGGAGCTGTTTTTT
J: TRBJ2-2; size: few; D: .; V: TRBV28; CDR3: CASSSPMGGNTGELFF; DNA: TGTGCCAGCAGTTCTCCGATGGGGGGGAACACCGGGGAGCTGTTTTTT
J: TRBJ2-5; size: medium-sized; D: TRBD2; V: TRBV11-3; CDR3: CASRHPGLAGGRETQYF; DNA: TGTGCCAGCAGACATCCGGGACTAGCGGGAGGGCGAGAGACCCAGTACTTC
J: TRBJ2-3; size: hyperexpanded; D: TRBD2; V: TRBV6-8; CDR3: CASSHGREADTQYF; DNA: TGTGCCAGCAGTCACGGGAGGGAGGCAGATACGCAGTATTTT
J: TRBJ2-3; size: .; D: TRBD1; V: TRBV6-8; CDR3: CASRGTGEVDTQYF; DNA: TGTGCCAGCCGCGGGACAGGGGAGGTGGATACGCAGTATTTT
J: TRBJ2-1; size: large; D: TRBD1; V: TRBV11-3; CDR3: CASSGQGKIYNEQFF; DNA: TGTGCCAGCAGCGGACAGGGTAAGATCTACAATGAGCAGTTCTTC
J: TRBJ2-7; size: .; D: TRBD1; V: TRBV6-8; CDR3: CASRPRRDRASSYEQYF; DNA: TGTGCCAGCAGACCGAGAAGAGACAGGGCCAGCTCCTACGAGCAGTACTTC
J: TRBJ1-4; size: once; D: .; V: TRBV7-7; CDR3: CASSLSAGREKLFF; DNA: TGTGCCAGCAGCTTGTCCGCAGGGCGCGAAAAACTGTTTTTT
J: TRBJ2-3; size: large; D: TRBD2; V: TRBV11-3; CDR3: CASSLWTSGSGDTQYF; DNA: TGTGCCAGCAGCTTGTGGACTAGCGGGAGCGGGGATACGCAGTATTTT
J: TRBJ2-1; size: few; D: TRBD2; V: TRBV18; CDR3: CASSPPDLAVYNEQFF; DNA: TGTGCCAGCTCACCACCGGATCTAGCGGTCTACAATGAGCAGTTCTTC
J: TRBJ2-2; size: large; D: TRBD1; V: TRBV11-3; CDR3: CASSRPQRAGGGELFF; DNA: TGTGCCAGCAGCCGCCCCCAGAGGGCAGGGGGCGGGGAGCTGTTTTTT
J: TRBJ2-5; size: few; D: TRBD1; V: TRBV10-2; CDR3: CASSGRDRGQETQYF; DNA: TGCGCCAGCAGTGGAAGGGACAGGGGTCAAGAGACCCAGTACTTC
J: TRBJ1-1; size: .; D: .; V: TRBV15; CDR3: CATSREGGRDTEAFF; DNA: TGTGCCACCAGCAGAGAGGGGGGTAGGGACACTGAAGCTTTCTTT
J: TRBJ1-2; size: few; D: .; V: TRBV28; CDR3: CASSLLGVDYGYTF; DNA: TGTGCCAGCAGTCTCCTTGGGGTTGACTATGGCTACACCTTC
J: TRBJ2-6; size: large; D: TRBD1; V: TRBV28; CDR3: CASSPPDRGSGANVLTF; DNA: TGTGCCAGCAGTCCACCGGACAGGGGATCTGGGGCCAACGTCCTGACTTTC
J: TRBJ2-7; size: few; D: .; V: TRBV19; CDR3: CASSIRSLSEQYF; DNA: TGTGCCAGTAGTATCAGAAGTCTAAGCGAGCAGTACTTC
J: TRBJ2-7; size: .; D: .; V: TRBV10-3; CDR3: CAISESRNSEQYF; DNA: TGTGCCATCAGTGAGTCCAGAAATAGCGAGCAGTACTTC
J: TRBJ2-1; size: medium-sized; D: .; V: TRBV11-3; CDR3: CASSQAYGTTYNEQFF; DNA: TGTGCCAGCAGCCAAGCATACGGGACAACTTACAATGAGCAGTTCTTC
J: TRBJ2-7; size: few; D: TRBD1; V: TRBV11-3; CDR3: CASSSAAGGYYEQYF; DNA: TGTGCCAGCAGCTCGGCGGCAGGGGGCTATTACGAGCAGTACTTC
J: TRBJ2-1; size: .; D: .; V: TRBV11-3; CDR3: CASSLVVGSRRNEQFF; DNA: TGTGCCAGCAGCTTAGTTGTCGGGAGCCGGCGCAATGAGCAGTTCTTC
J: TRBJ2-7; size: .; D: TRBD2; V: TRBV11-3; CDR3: CASSSYSGTPAYEQYF; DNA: TGTGCCAGCAGCTCCTATAGCGGGACGCCTGCCTACGAGCAGTACTTC
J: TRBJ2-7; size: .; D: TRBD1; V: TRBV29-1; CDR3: CSAWDRGFHEQYF; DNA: TGCAGCGCCTGGGACAGGGGTTTCCACGAGCAGTACTTC
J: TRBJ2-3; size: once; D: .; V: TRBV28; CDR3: CASSLGQGGIDTQYF; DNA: TGTGCCAGCAGTTTAGGGCAGGGGGGGATAGATACGCAGTATTTT
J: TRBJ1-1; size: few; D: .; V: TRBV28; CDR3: CASTQVRTNTEAFF; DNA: TGTGCCAGCACCCAGGTACGGACGAACACTGAAGCTTTCTTT
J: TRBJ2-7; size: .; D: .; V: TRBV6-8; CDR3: CASGGDPRGPYEQYF; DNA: TGTGCCAGCGGAGGAGACCCCAGGGGACCCTACGAGCAGTACTTC
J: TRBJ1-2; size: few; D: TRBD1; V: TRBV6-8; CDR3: CASSYSGTGRDGYTF; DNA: TGTGCCAGCAGTTACTCAGGGACAGGAAGGGATGGCTACACCTTC
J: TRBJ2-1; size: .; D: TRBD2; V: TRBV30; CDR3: CAWSSRRLADEQFF; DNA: TGTGCCTGGAGTTCGCGTCGGCTAGCGGACGAGCAGTTCTTC
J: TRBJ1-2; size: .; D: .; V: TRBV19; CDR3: CASSMMHRPVGYTF; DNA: TGTGCCAGTAGTATGATGCACAGGCCCGTTGGCTACACCTTC
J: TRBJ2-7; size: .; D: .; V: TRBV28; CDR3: CASSAGYRDYEQYF; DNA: TGTGCCAGCAGTGCCGGATACAGGGACTACGAGCAGTACTTC
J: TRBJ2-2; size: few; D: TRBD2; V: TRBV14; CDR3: CASSPPSGRNTGELFF; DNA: TGTGCCAGCAGCCCCCCTAGCGGGAGGAACACCGGGGAGCTGTTTTTT
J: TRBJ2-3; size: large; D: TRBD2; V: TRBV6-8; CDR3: CASSSREEDTQYF; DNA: TGTGCCAGCAGCTCGCGGGAGGAGGATACGCAGTATTTT
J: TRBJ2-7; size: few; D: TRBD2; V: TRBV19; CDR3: CASSPGTSGTYEQYF; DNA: TGTGCCAGTAGTCCCGGGACTAGCGGGACTTACGAGCAGTACTTC
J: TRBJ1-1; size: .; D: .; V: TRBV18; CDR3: CASSPDKGFPEAFF; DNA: TGTGCCAGCTCACCGGACAAAGGGTTCCCTGAAGCTTTCTTT
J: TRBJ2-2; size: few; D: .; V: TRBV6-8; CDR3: CASSYEQGAGELFF; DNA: TGTGCCAGCAGTTACGAACAGGGTGCCGGGGAGCTGTTTTTT
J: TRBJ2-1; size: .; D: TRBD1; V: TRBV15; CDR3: CATSRDRQGFYNEQFF; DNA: TGTGCCACCAGCAGAGATAGACAGGGGTTCTACAATGAGCAGTTCTTC
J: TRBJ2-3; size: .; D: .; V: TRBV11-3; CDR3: CASSSGGRVTDTQYF; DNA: TGTGCCAGCAGCTCGGGGGGCAGGGTAACAGATACGCAGTATTTT
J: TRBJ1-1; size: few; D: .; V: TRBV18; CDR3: CASSRDWNTEAFF; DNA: TGTGCCAGCTCACGGGACTGGAACACTGAAGCTTTCTTT
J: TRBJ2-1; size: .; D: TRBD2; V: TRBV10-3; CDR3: CAISESGGLAGVGDEQFF; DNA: TGTGCCATCAGTGAGTCCGGGGGGCTAGCGGGAGTCGGCGATGAGCAGTTCTTC
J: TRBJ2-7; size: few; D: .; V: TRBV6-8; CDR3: CASSPRGVGEQYF; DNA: TGTGCCAGCTCCCCTAGGGGGGTCGGCGAGCAGTACTTC
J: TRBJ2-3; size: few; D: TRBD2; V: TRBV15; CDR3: CATSRVTGLARTDTQYF; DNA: TGTGCCACCAGCAGAGTGACGGGACTAGCGCGTACAGATACGCAGTATTTT
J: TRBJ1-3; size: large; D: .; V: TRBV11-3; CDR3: CASSREPQVSGNTIYF; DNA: TGTGCCAGCAGCCGAGAACCACAGGTCTCTGGAAACACCATATATTTT
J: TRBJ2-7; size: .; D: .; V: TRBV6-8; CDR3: CAISGRADEQYF; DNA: TGTGCCATCAGTGGCAGGGCGGACGAGCAGTACTTC